This is a list of T cell receptor beta chains from one sample in a study of T cells in Graves' hyperthyroidism and ophthalmopathy. Using its own MiXCR run on the multiplex PCR reads, TCRdb lists one record per CDR3 protein. The sample lists 500,000 to 800,000 distinct CDR3 sequences, over 40% occurring once. The specimen was peripheral blood or thyroid tissue (not recorded which). The receptors here all came from an adult man with Graves' disease, either hyperthyroidism or ophthalmopathy (not recorded which). Each CDR3 is given with its conserved first and last residue. Each record gives: J gene, V gene, CDR3 protein.

J: TRBJ2-5; V: TRBV7-2; CDR3: CASSPTGGAQETQYF
J: TRBJ2-7; V: TRBV11-2; CDR3: CARGTTEQYF
J: TRBJ1-3; V: TRBV29-1; CDR3: CSVPKGQGNTIYF
J: TRBJ1-5; V: TRBV7-8; CDR3: CASSRNRVGGNQPQHF
J: TRBJ2-7; V: TRBV20-1; CDR3: CSARNGAWGPPYEQYF
J: TRBJ1-2; V: TRBV7-2; CDR3: CASSPAGSGYGYTF
J: TRBJ2-7; V: TRBV2; CDR3: CASSEDRIYEQYF
J: TRBJ1-2; V: TRBV12-3/TRBV12-4; CDR3: CASSSGQTQGYTF
J: TRBJ1-1; V: TRBV7-9; CDR3: CASSLGGGDAEAFF
J: TRBJ1-4; V: TRBV10-3; CDR3: CAISESPGYDEKLFF
J: TRBJ1-6; V: TRBV6-1; CDR3: CASTAASNNSPLHF
J: TRBJ1-4; V: TRBV14; CDR3: CASSPSPGRGLFF
J: TRBJ1-5; V: TRBV5-1; CDR3: CASSAGPNQPQHF
J: TRBJ1-6; V: TRBV2; CDR3: CASSARDRGLSPLHF
J: TRBJ1-2; V: TRBV20-1; CDR3: CSAANPTGVIGYTF
J: TRBJ1-1; V: TRBV5-1; CDR3: CASSLDPGENTEAFF
J: TRBJ1-4; V: TRBV10-3; CDR3: CAISESSAGGGNEKLFF
J: TRBJ1-2; V: TRBV7-2; CDR3: CASSRKGAGYTF
J: TRBJ2-7; V: TRBV29-1; CDR3: CNVGAGLAGTGEQYF
J: TRBJ1-2; V: TRBV25-1; CDR3: CASRNDRGKGYGYTF
J: TRBJ2-5; V: TRBV15; CDR3: CATSRDLGGGAETQYF
J: TRBJ2-7; V: TRBV10-3; CDR3: CAIRTGQIYEQYF
J: TRBJ1-1; V: TRBV7-9; CDR3: CASSLGNGMNTEAFF
J: TRBJ1-5; V: TRBV2; CDR3: CASSEPWSNQPQHF
J: TRBJ1-5; V: TRBV19; CDR3: CASSGQGTAYSNQPQHF
J: TRBJ1-6; V: TRBV25-1; CDR3: CASSLAGPGGNSPLHF
J: TRBJ2-7; V: TRBV7-9; CDR3: CASSTRQGAYEQYF
J: TRBJ2-5; V: TRBV7-9; CDR3: CASSSTGGNQPQYF
J: TRBJ2-7; V: TRBV19; CDR3: CASSTYGTGGYEQYF
J: TRBJ1-5; V: TRBV12-3/TRBV12-4; CDR3: CASSLGTWNQPQHF
J: TRBJ1-2; V: TRBV9; CDR3: CASSEKPGQQDGYTF
J: TRBJ1-6; V: TRBV25-1; CDR3: CASSEYGTGSSYNSPLHF
J: TRBJ1-2; V: TRBV7-9; CDR3: CASSYSGRNGYTF
J: TRBJ1-1; V: TRBV19; CDR3: CASSPSKGVNTEAFF
J: TRBJ1-2; V: TRBV20-1; CDR3: CSAREATGNGYTF
J: TRBJ1-5; V: TRBV9; CDR3: CAAAVGPQHF
J: TRBJ1-4; V: TRBV11-2; CDR3: CASSRGTDGKLFF
J: TRBJ1-6; V: TRBV7-8; CDR3: CARHYEIPLHF
J: TRBJ1-1; V: TRBV29-1; CDR3: CSRAGENTEAFF
J: TRBJ2-5; V: TRBV7-8; CDR3: CASSNAGSVQETQYF
J: TRBJ2-5; V: TRBV2; CDR3: CASSPDMGQETQYF
J: TRBJ1-5; V: TRBV5-5; CDR3: CASSLVDRGNQPQHF
J: TRBJ2-5; V: TRBV20-1; CDR3: CSANLRSQETQYF
J: TRBJ2-5; V: TRBV7-9; CDR3: CASSLGDRVGQETQYF
J: TRBJ2-7; V: TRBV7-2; CDR3: CASSLEGGLPYEQYF
J: TRBJ1-1; V: TRBV9; CDR3: CASSTLMNTEAFF
J: TRBJ2-5; V: TRBV5-6; CDR3: CASSRPLAGVQETQYF